This T cell receptor beta chain was identified during a study of blood T cell repertoires in COVID-19. Sequencing used immunoSEQ multiplex PCR; TCRdb keeps in-frame clones, though not all of them. The repertoire includes a few hundred thousand clones, 85% to 90% of them detected once, and 4% sits in the top ten. Germline lookup yields CDR1 GTSNPN and CDR2 SVGIG (reference sequence). CDR3 length: 13 amino acids. The V gene end was trimmed by 4 bases and the J gene end by 5 bases; junction bases not matched to a gene: 5. This TCR was recovered from a woman aged 45-65 years with active or convalescent COVID-19. The V call is TRBV30, the J call TRBJ1-1; 9 bases match TRBD1. Sequenced input: peripheral blood. The CDR3 sequence is CAWTGTGYTEAFF. As DNA, the CDR3 is TGTGCCTGGACTGGGACAGGGTATACTGAAGCTTTCTTT. Based on the CDR3 plus reference TRBV30 and TRBJ1-1, the full variable domain is SQTIHQWPATLVQPVGSPLSLECTVEGTSNPNLYWYRQAAGRGLQLLFYSVGIGQISSEVPQNLSASRPQDRQFILSSKKLLLSDSGFYLCAWTGTGYTEAFFGQGTRLTVV.